Following are 7 T cell receptor beta chains from one sample sequenced in a study of TIL therapy for anti-PD-1-resistant metastatic lung cancer. Sequencing used immunoSEQ v3. Generated by immunoSEQ multiplex PCR, the TCRdb table keeps only in-frame clones and is missing some. The table has more than 90,000 clones, around three fifths seen once. Time point of the sample: pre-treatment sample, taken before nivolumab and TIL therapy. Tumor tissue came from excised metastases, mostly pleural nodules or supraclavicular lymph nodes. The sample in question was tumor tissue, obtained at baseline. Every receptor here comes from a person aged 25-85 years with non-small cell lung cancer.

The table lists this clone with many counts. The V call is TRBV4-1, the J call TRBJ1-1; 12 bases map to TRBD1. There are 15 residues in the CDR3. Germline loops: CDR1 MGHRA, CDR2 YSYEKL. The V segment lost 4 bases and the J segment 5 bases; nucleotides outside the gene matches: 5. CDR3 sequence reads: CASSLGTGGGTEAFF. Here the CDR3 DNA reads TGCGCCAGCAGCCTTGGGACAGGGGGCGGTACTGAAGCTTTCTTT.

This clone was found a few times. V usage is TRBV11-2 and J usage is TRBJ2-7, with TRBD1 as a possible D gene (6 bases). V shed 3 bases and J shed 2 bases, with 8 bases lying between them. Germline V gene data show CDR1 as SGHAT and CDR2 as FQNNGV. This CDR3 spans 13 amino acids. The CDR3 loop is CASSFDRPYEQYF. The CDR3, as DNA: TGTGCCAGCAGCTTCGACAGGCCCTACGAGCAGTACTTC.

Only a few counts were recorded for this clone. V usage is TRBV20-1 and J usage is TRBJ1-5; D may be TRBD1 (5 bases). This CDR3 has 10 residues. The germline V and J ends were trimmed by 7 bases and 7 bases, with 8 bases remaining between them. CDR1 and CDR2 (germline): DFQATT, SNEGSKA (reference sequence). This chain's CDR3 is CSVGGQPQHF. CDR3 sequence (DNA): TGCAGTGTCGGGGGGCAGCCCCAGCATTTT.

The V and J genes are TRBV5-1 and TRBJ2-1; TRBD1 or TRBD2 may be the D gene (8 bases each). The length of the CDR3 is 19 residues. Deletions cut 3 bases from V and 4 bases from J, with 26 bases between. Germline V lookup: CDR1 SGHRS, CDR2 YFSETQ. The CDR3 spells CASSSWTGRTSGLYNEQFF. As DNA, the CDR3 is TGCGCCAGCAGCTCCTGGACAGGGCGAACTAGCGGATTATACAATGAGCAGTTCTTC.

This chain connects TRBV3-1 (or the pseudogene TRBV3-2) to TRBJ2-7, with 8 bases that match TRBD1. The germline V gene encodes CDR1 LGHDT and CDR2 YNNKEL (reference sequence). The V and J ends lost 4 bases and 6 bases, in that order; junction bases with no gene match: 8. CDR3 length equals 14 residues. The CDR3 loop is CASSPDRVGAEQYF. The CDR3 DNA is TGTGCCAGCAGCCCGGACAGGGTCGGGGCCGAGCAGTACTTC.

The rearrangement links TRBV6-4 to TRBJ2-2, with TRBD2 matching over 10 bases. The length of the CDR3 is 15 residues. Germline CDR1 MRHNA, CDR2 SNTAGT. V gave up 5 bases and J gave up 4 bases; unmatched junction bases: 4. In DNA, the CDR3 is TGTGCCAGCAGTAGAGGACTAGCGGCCACCGGGGAGCTGTTTTTT. It codes for CASSRGLAATGELFF.

The chain has TRBV11-3 and TRBJ2-2; perhaps TRBD1 as D (5 bases). This CDR3 region has 18 residues. V was clipped by 5 bases and J by 6 bases, with 25 bases between them. The germline V gene has CDR1 SGHNT and CDR2 YENEEA. The CDR3 region is CASSHERMDTRMSGELFF. The CDR3 nucleotides are TGTGCCAGCAGCCATGAAAGAATGGACACTCGGATGTCCGGGGAGCTGTTTTTT. Combining the CDR3 with reference TRBV11-3 and TRBJ2-2 gives the whole variable domain EAGVVQSPRYKIIEKKQPVAFWCNPISGHNTLYWYLQNLGQGPELLIRYENEEAVDDSQLPKDRFSAERLKGVDSTLKIQPAELGDSAVYLCASSHERMDTRMSGELFFGEGSRLTVL.